This T cell receptor beta chain was observed in a study of T-cell memory formation after mild COVID-19. Study in general: Among the donors, TCR clusters were largely specific to each donor. Overall study findings and caveats: The main location of contracting CD4+ clones was CM and EM, and that of contracting CD8+ clones was EMRA. A subset of responding clones appeared in pre-infection memory, suggesting cross-reactive memory joined.

The CDR3 length is 18 residues. CDR1 and CDR2 from the germline V gene are LGHNA and YNFKEQ. V was cut by 1 base and J by 0 bases, with 17 bases left in between. Only a few counts were recorded for this clonotype. Its specificity is unknown. Each CDR3 protein is one row after TCRdb ran MiXCR on the 5' RACE reads. The table shows under 700,000 distinct CDR3 sequences, with about 20% occurring only once. The source of this sequence is an adult woman who had mild COVID-19 (a few samples of this study predate the infection). Cell type and time point are not known. The sequenced sample consisted of PBMCs or a T cell subset sorted from them (not recorded which). The chain joins TRBV4-2 to TRBJ2-3; a possible D gene is TRBD2 (6 bases). Here the CDR3 reads CASSQVNERAPSTDTQYF. The CDR3 DNA is TGTGCCAGCAGCCAAGTGAACGAGCGGGCCCCTAGCACAGATACGCAGTATTTT.